These 24 T cell receptor beta chains were all obtained from the same sample, sequenced in a study of OX40 agonist ivuxolimab in advanced cancers. Generated by immunoSEQ multiplex PCR, the TCRdb table keeps only in-frame clones and is missing some. The sample shows about 62,000 clones, around four fifths of them seen only once. The sample was CD4+ or CD8+ T cells sorted from blood, taken in a trial of the OX40 agonist ivuxolimab. These receptors originate from an adult with an advanced solid tumor such as melanoma, head and neck, liver or kidney cancer.

The V call is TRBV7-9, the J call TRBJ2-5; TRBD1 is a possible D gene (6 bases). Trimming pared 5 bases from V and 5 bases from J, leaving 21 bases between. Per germline, CDR1 SEHNR and CDR2 FQNEAQ (reference sequence). The CDR3 has 16 amino acids. In nucleotides, the CDR3 is TGTGCCAGCAGCCCCCGACCAGGACAGTCCCAGGAGACCCAGTACTTC. Residues: CASSPRPGQSQETQYF.

The rearrangement joins TRBV6-5 to TRBJ2-7; D not certain. The CDR3 covers 13 residues. Germline V gene sequence: CDR1 MNHEY, CDR2 SVGAGI. Trimming removed 2 bases at V and 3 bases at J, with 8 bases between. CDR3 loop: CASSYASNYEQYF. CDR3 sequence (DNA): TGTGCCAGCAGTTACGCCTCAAACTACGAGCAGTACTTC.

The chain joins TRBV9 to TRBJ2-1; D is unclear. This CDR3 has 16 residues. Germline values: CDR1 SGDLS, CDR2 YYNGEE. The V and J ends lost 1 base and 7 bases respectively, with 18 bases between them. The CDR3 sequence: CASSVKVRPDGNEQFF. For the CDR3, the DNA is TGTGCCAGCAGCGTAAAGGTACGGCCTGACGGAAATGAGCAGTTCTTC.

This chain joins TRBV28 and TRBJ2-7; 10 nucleotides agree with TRBD2. CDR1 and CDR2 from the germline V gene are MDHEN and SYDVKM. The V segment lost 7 bases and the J segment 3 bases; nucleotides outside the gene matches: 12. This CDR3 spans 16 amino acids. CDR3 loop: CASTPDPASGGYEQYF. The CDR3 nucleotides read TGTGCCAGCACCCCTGACCCTGCTAGCGGGGGCTACGAGCAGTACTTC. The full variable domain, completed using reference TRBV28 and TRBJ2-7, is DVKVTQSSRYLVKRTGEKVFLECVQDMDHENMFWYRQDPGLGLRLIYFSYDVKMKEKGDIPEGYSVSREKKERFSLILESASTNQTSMYLCASTPDPASGGYEQYFGPGTRLTVT.

The chain combines TRBV2 with TRBJ2-5; 7 nucleotides line up with TRBD1. The J segment lost 3 bases and the V segment lost 4 bases, leaving 8 bases of the junction unmatched. The CDR3 is 15 amino acids. Germline V lookup: CDR1 SNHLY, CDR2 FYNNEI. DNA for the CDR3: TGTGCCAGCAGTGCGATGGGACAGATAGAAGAGACCCAGTACTTC. This codes for CASSAMGQIEETQYF.

The genes are TRBV27 and TRBJ1-1; 7 positions match TRBD1. Trimming cost V 6 bases and J 3 bases; bases outside gene matches: 7. CDR3 size: 14 residues. Germline V gene data show CDR1 as MNHEY and CDR2 as SMNVEV (reference sequence). CDR3 in amino acids: CASRMTGRHTEAFF. The DNA for the CDR3 is TGTGCCAGCAGAATGACAGGGAGGCACACTGAAGCTTTCTTT.

V usage is TRBV4-1 and J usage is TRBJ2-1, with 9 nucleotides matching TRBD1. V trimming: 4 bases; J trimming: 8 bases; junction bases outside the gene matches: 9. Germline V gene data show CDR1 as MGHRA and CDR2 as YSYEKL. The CDR3 is 15 residues long. The CDR3: CASSPGQGPVYEQFF. CDR3 nucleotide sequence: TGCGCCAGCAGCCCCGGACAGGGGCCTGTGTATGAGCAGTTCTTC.

This chain uses TRBV19 with TRBJ2-6; D is uncertain. V lost 0 bases, J lost 1 base, and 1 base lay in between. The CDR3 sequence is 14 residues long. CDR1 LNHDA and CDR2 SQIVND come from the germline V gene (reference sequence). The CDR3 here is CASSIESGANVLTF. In DNA, the CDR3 is TGTGCCAGTAGTATAGAGTCTGGGGCCAACGTCCTGACTTTC.

This chain connects TRBV7-2 to TRBJ2-3; 8 nucleotides match TRBD2. Germline V CDR1 and CDR2: SGHTA, FQGNSA. This CDR3 has 15 residues. With 3 bases clipped from V and 5 bases from J, the junction kept 7 bases outside the gene matches. The CDR3 sequence: CASSFAWLAGDTQYF. CDR3 nucleotide sequence: TGTGCCAGCAGCTTCGCTTGGCTAGCGGGAGATACGCAGTATTTT.

The chain joins TRBV5-1 to TRBJ1-4, with 9 bases aligning to TRBD1. CDR3 length: 14 residues. The V gene's germline CDR1 is SGHRS and CDR2 YFSETQ. The J segment lost 6 bases and the V segment lost 4 bases, leaving 4 bases of the junction unmatched. The CDR3 loop reads CASSPGQGYEKLFF. Here the CDR3 DNA reads TGCGCCAGCAGCCCGGGACAGGGTTATGAAAAACTGTTTTTT.

Here the CDR3 reads CASRSTGQGRNEQFF. The CDR3 coding sequence is TGTGCCAGCAGATCAACGGGACAGGGGCGGAATGAGCAGTTCTTC. This rearrangement joins TRBV28 to TRBJ2-1, with 10 positions matching TRBD1. CDR1 and CDR2 from the germline V gene are MDHEN and SYDVKM. This CDR3 is 15 amino acids long. The V gene end was trimmed by 6 bases and the J gene end by 7 bases; junction bases not matched to a gene: 9.

The chain couples TRBV28 to TRBJ1-2; 7 positions agree with TRBD1. This CDR3 contains 13 residues. The V gene's germline CDR1 is MDHEN and CDR2 SYDVKM. The V and J ends lost 8 bases and 3 bases, in that order; junction bases with no gene match: 6. The CDR3 reads CASLFTGDYGYTF. In nucleotides, the CDR3 is TGTGCCAGCCTCTTTACAGGGGACTATGGCTACACCTTC.

The chain links TRBV7-9 to TRBJ2-7; tentatively, D is TRBD2 (5 bases). CDR1 is SEHNR and CDR2 is FQNEAQ in the germline V gene (reference sequence). V was clipped by 5 bases and J by 5 bases, with 19 bases between them. The CDR3 is 15 residues long. The CDR3 is CASSPPFRLGNEQYF. The CDR3 DNA reads TGTGCCAGCAGCCCCCCGTTCAGGCTCGGGAACGAGCAGTACTTC.

As for this clone: One end of the junction varies from germline; a read error may be responsible. J is TRBJ1-5 and V is TRBV4-1; TRBD1 matches 7 bases. The CDR3 totals 16 residues. Germline V gene data show CDR1 as MGHRA and CDR2 as YSYEKL. The CDR3 nucleotides are TGCGCCAGCAGCCAGACAGGGCTTTTACAAAGTCAGCTCCAGCATTTT. It translates to CASSQTGLLQSQLQHF.

The CDR3 is CASSPRTSGLNEQFF. The CDR3 DNA sequence: TGTGCCAGCAGTCCGAGGACTAGCGGGCTCAATGAGCAGTTCTTC. The rearrangement uses TRBV28 and TRBJ2-1, with 11 bases matching TRBD2. The germline gives CDR1 MDHEN, CDR2 SYDVKM. With V trimmed by 5 bases and J by 6 bases, 6 bases remained unmatched. This CDR3 contains 15 residues.

The chain combines TRBV6-6 with TRBJ2-3, with D tentatively TRBD2 (6 bases). CDR3 length: 12 amino acids. Trimming cost V 8 bases and J 0 bases, with 6 bases left between them. The germline gives CDR1 MNHNY, CDR2 SVGAGI (reference sequence). The DNA for the CDR3 is TGTGCCAGCGGGGGGAGCACAGATACGCAGTATTTT. Amino acids: CASGGSTDTQYF.

The chain combines TRBV7-2 with TRBJ2-1; maybe TRBD2 (6 bases). CDR3 length: 15 amino acids. The germline V gene has CDR1 SGHTA and CDR2 FQGNSA. The germline V and J ends were trimmed by 4 bases and 2 bases, with 12 bases remaining between them. The CDR3: CASSSRLGPYNEQFF. CDR3 bases: TGTGCCAGCAGCTCAAGACTAGGGCCCTACAATGAGCAGTTCTTC.

The CDR3 here is CASSPQERYEQFF. CDR3 in DNA: TGTGCCAGCAGTCCCCAGGAGCGCTATGAGCAGTTCTTC. V usage is TRBV7-9 and J usage is TRBJ2-1; no reliable D call. This CDR3 is 13 amino acids long. The V and J ends lost 6 bases and 8 bases respectively, with 14 bases between them. The V gene's germline CDR1 is SEHNR and CDR2 FQNEAQ (reference sequence).

The CDR3 reads CASSGDMNSPLHF. The DNA of the CDR3 is TGTGCCAGCTCAGGGGACATGAATTCACCCCTCCACTTT. The chain uses TRBV9 and TRBJ1-6; perhaps TRBD1 as D (6 bases). V lost 7 bases and J lost 7, with 12 bases in between. Germline lookup yields CDR1 SGDLS and CDR2 YYNGEE. This CDR3 region has 13 residues.

V gene TRBV7-2 combines with J gene TRBJ2-7; 8 bases align to TRBD2. The germline V gene encodes CDR1 SGHTA and CDR2 FQGNSA. The CDR3 has 14 amino acids. The junction had 8 bases not matched to a gene; V was cut back by 3 bases and J by 7 bases. The CDR3 sequence: CASSFTGGPEEQYF. CDR3 in DNA: TGTGCCAGCAGCTTCACGGGAGGGCCCGAAGAGCAGTACTTC.

V is TRBV14 and J is TRBJ1-4; maybe TRBD1 (5 bases). Germline lookup yields CDR1 SGHDN and CDR2 FVKESK. The CDR3 length is 16 residues. V lost 0 bases and J lost 8, with 16 bases in between. The CDR3 reads CASSQEGGTREEKLFF. The CDR3 nucleotides read TGTGCCAGCAGCCAAGAAGGAGGGACCCGCGAGGAAAAACTGTTTTTT. Based on the CDR3 plus reference TRBV14 and TRBJ1-4, the full variable domain is EAGVTQFPSHSVIEKGQTVTLRCDPISGHDNLYWYRRVMGKEIKFLLHFVKESKQDESGMPNNRFLAERTGGTYSTLKVQPAELEDSGVYFCASSQEGGTREEKLFFGSGTQLSVL.

This rearrangement joins TRBV27 to TRBJ2-1; D is unclear. The CDR3 extends over 14 amino acids. CDR1 is MNHEY, CDR2 SMNVEV, per germline (reference sequence). Trimming stripped 4 bases from V and 6 bases from J, with 13 bases between. Written as DNA, the CDR3 is TGTGCCAGCAGTTCACCTCAAAGATTCAATGAGCAGTTCTTC. As protein: CASSSPQRFNEQFF.

The chain combines TRBV5-6 with TRBJ2-7; 10 bases fit TRBD2. Germline V CDR1 and CDR2: SGHDT, YYEEEE. This CDR3 comprises 19 residues. V was pared by 3 bases and J by 3 bases, with 18 bases of the junction left unmatched. CDR3 in amino acids: CASSSLFKAGGPENYEQYF. For the CDR3, the DNA is TGTGCCAGCAGCTCCCTTTTTAAAGCGGGAGGGCCCGAGAACTACGAGCAGTACTTC.

This clone was seen only once. This chain joins TRBV27 and TRBJ2-5; D could derive from TRBD1 or TRBD2 (5 bases each). The J call may be incorrect, as the DNA end agrees better with TRBJ2-7. The CDR3 contains 13 residues. Germline V gene sequence: CDR1 MNHEY, CDR2 SMNVEV (reference sequence). CDR3 DNA sequence: TGTGCCAGCAGTTTCAACCGGGACGTCGAGCAGTACTTC. It is translated as CASSFNRDVEQYF.